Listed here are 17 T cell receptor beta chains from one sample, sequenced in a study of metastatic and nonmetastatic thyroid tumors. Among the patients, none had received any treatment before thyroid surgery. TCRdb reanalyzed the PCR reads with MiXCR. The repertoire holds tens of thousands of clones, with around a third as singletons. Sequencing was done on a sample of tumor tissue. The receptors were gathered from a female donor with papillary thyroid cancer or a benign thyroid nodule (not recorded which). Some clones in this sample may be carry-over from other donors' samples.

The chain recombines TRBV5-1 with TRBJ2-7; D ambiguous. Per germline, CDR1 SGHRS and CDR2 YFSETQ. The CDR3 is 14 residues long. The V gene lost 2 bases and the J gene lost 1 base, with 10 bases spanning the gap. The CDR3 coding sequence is TGCGCCAGCAGCTTTCGTGCCGGGTCCTACGAGCAGTACTTC. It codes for CASSFRAGSYEQYF.

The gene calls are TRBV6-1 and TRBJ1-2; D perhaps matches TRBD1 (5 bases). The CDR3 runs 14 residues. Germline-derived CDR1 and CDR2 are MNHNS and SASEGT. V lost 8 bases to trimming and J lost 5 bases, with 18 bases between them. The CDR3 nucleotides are TGTGCCAGCTCCGTCGAGGGCGGGGGATATGGCTACACCTTC. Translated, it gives CASSVEGGGYGYTF.

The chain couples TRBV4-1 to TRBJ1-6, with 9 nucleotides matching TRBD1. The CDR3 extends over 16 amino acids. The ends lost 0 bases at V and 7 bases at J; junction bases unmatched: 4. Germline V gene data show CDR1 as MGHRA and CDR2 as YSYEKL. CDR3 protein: CASSQDRDRENSPLHF. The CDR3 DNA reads TGCGCCAGCAGCCAAGATAGGGACAGGGAGAATTCACCCCTCCACTTT.

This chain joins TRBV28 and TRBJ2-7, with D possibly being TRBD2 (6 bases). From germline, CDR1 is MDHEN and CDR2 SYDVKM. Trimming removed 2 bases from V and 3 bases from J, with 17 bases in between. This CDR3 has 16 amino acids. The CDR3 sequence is CASSLRDFQGVYEQYF. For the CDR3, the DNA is TGTGCCAGCAGTTTAAGGGACTTCCAAGGAGTCTACGAGCAGTACTTC. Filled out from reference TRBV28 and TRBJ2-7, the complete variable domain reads DVKVTQSSRYLVKRTGEKVFLECVQDMDHENMFWYRQDPGLGLRLIYFSYDVKMKEKGDIPEGYSVSREKKERFSLILESASTNQTSMYLCASSLRDFQGVYEQYFGPGTRLTVT.

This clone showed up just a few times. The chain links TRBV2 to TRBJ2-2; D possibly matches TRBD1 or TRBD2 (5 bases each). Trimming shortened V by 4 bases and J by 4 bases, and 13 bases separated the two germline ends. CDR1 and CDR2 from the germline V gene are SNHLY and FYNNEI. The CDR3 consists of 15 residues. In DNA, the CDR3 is TGTGCCAGCAGTGCGGGGCTTGGGGGCACCGGGGAGCTGTTTTTT. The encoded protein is CASSAGLGGTGELFF.

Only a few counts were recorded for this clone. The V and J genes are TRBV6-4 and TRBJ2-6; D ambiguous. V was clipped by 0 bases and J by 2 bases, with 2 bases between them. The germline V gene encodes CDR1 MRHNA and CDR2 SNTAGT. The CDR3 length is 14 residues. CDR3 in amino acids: CASSDSTGANVLTF. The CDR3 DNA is TGTGCCAGCAGTGACTCGACTGGGGCCAACGTCCTGACTTTC.

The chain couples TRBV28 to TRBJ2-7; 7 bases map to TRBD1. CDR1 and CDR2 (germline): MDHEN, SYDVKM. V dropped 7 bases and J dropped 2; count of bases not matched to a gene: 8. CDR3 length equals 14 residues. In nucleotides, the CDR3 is TGTGCCAGCAACCCGGGACAGCGTACCTACGAGCAGTACTTC. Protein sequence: CASNPGQRTYEQYF.

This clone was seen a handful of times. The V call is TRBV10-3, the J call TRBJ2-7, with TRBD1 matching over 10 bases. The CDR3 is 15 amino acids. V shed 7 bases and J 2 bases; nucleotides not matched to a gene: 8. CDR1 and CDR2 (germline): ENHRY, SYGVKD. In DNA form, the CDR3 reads TGTGCCATCACCGAGGGACAGGGGCTTCCCTACGAGCAGTACTTC. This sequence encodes CAITEGQGLPYEQYF.

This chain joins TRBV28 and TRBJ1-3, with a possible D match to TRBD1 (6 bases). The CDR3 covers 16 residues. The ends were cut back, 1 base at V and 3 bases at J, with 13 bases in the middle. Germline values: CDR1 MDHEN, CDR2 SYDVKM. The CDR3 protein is CASSLLMGAGGNTIYF. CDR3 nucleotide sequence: TGTGCCAGCAGTTTATTAATGGGGGCTGGTGGAAACACCATATATTTT.

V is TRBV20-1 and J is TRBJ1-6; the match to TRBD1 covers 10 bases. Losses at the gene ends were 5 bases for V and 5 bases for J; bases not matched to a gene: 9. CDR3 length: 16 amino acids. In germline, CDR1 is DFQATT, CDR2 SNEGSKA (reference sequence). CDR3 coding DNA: TGCAGTGCTGGGGGGGGGACAGGGGCCGATAATTCACCCCTCCACTTT. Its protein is CSAGGGTGADNSPLHF.

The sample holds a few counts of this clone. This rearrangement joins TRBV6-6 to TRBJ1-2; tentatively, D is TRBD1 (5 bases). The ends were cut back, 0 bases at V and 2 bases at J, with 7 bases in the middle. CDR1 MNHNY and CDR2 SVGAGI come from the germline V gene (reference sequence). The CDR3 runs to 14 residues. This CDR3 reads CASSYSTENYGYTF. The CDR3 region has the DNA TGTGCCAGCAGTTACTCGACAGAAAACTATGGCTACACCTTC.

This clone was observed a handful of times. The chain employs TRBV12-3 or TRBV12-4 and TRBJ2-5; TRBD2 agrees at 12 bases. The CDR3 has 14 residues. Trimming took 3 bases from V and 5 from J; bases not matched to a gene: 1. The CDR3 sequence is CASSLTSGSETQYF. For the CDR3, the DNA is TGTGCCAGCAGTTTGACTAGCGGGAGTGAGACCCAGTACTTC.

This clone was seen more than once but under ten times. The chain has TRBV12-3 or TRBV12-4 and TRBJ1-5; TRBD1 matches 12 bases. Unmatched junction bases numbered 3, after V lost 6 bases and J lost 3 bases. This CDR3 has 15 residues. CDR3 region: CASSPGQGANQPQHF. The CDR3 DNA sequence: TGTGCCAGCAGCCCGGGACAGGGGGCCAATCAGCCCCAGCATTTT.

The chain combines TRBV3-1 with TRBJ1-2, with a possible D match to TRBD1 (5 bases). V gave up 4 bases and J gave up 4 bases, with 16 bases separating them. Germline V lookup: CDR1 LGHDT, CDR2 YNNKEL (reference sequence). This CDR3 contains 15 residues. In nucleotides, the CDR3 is TGTGCCAGCAGCCCTGGACAAAACAGTTTCTATGGCTACACCTTC. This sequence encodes CASSPGQNSFYGYTF.

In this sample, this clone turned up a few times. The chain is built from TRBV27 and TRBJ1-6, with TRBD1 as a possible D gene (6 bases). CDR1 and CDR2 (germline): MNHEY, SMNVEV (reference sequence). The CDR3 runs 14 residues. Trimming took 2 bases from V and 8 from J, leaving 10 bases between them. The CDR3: CASSLTGFYSPLHF. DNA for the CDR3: TGTGCCAGCAGTTTAACAGGGTTTTATTCACCCCTCCACTTT.

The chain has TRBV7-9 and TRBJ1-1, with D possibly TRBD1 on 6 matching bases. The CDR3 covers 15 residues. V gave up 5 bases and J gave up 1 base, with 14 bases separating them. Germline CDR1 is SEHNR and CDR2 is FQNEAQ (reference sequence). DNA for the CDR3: TGTGCCAGCAGCCTACTACGGGGGGCGAACACTGAAGCTTTCTTT. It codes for CASSLLRGANTEAFF.

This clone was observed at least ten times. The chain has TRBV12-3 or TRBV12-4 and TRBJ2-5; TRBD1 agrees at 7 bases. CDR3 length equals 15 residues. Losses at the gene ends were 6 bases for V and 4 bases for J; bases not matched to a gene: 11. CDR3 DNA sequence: TGTGCCAGCAGCCCGGGTGAAGGGGGCCGAGAGACCCAGTACTTC. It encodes CASSPGEGGRETQYF.